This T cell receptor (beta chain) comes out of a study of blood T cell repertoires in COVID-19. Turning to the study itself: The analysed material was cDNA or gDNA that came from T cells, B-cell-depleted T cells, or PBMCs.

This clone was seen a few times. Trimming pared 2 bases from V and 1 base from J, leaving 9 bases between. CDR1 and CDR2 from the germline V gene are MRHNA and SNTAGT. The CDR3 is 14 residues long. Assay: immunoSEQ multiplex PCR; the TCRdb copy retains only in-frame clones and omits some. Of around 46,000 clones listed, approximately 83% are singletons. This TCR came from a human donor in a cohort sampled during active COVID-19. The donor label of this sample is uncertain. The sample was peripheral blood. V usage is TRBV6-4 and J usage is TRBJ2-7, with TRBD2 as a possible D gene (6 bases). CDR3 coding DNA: TGTGCCAGCAGTGACGCGGGGAAATCCTACGAGCAGTACTTC. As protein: CASSDAGKSYEQYF.